These 13 T cell receptor beta chains came from one sample sequenced in a study of read filtering for tumor transcriptome and immune sequencing. This library used roughly 400 ng RNA and molecular barcoded adaptors spanning alpha/delta and beta/gamma chains. TCRdb fed the reads into MiXCR, producing one record per CDR3 protein. The repertoire includes tens of thousands of distinct CDR3 sequences, 13% to 15% of them detected once, and around 18% sits in the top ten. The sequenced sample consisted of a population of CD138-negative cells sorted from bone marrow. These receptors came from a donor at least 40 years old with multiple myeloma.

This clonotype was counted ten times or more. This chain uses TRBV12-3 or TRBV12-4 with TRBJ1-3, with no clear D. This CDR3 region has 14 residues. V was pared by 5 bases and J by 0 bases, with 8 bases between. The CDR3 protein is CASSPLVSGNTIYF. The CDR3 nucleotides read TGTGCCAGCAGTCCCCTCGTCTCTGGAAACACCATATATTTT.

This clonotype was picked up many times. This sequence joins TRBV20-1 and TRBJ2-7, with TRBD1 matching over 9 bases. V dropped 3 bases and J dropped 5; count of bases not matched to a gene: 8. The CDR3 totals 14 residues. Germline CDR1 DFQATT, CDR2 SNEGSKA (reference sequence). CDR3 sequence: CSASPGTGNNEQYF. CDR3 sequence (DNA): TGCAGTGCTAGCCCTGGGACAGGGAACAACGAGCAGTACTTC.

Only a few counts were recorded for this clonotype. V is TRBV7-9 and J is TRBJ2-7; D is possibly TRBD2 (5 bases). Germline CDR1 SEHNR, CDR2 FQNEAQ (reference sequence). V was trimmed by 1 base and J by 6 bases, leaving 7 bases between them. The CDR3 is made up of 12 amino acids. CDR3 nucleotide sequence: TGTGCCAGCAGCTTAGTCGGACTCGAGCAGTACTTC. As protein: CASSLVGLEQYF.

This clonotype has at least ten counts. V gene TRBV29-1 combines with J gene TRBJ2-5, with D perhaps assigned TRBD1 or TRBD2 (6 bases each). The CDR3 spans 14 residues. The V gene lost 6 bases and the J gene lost 5 bases, with 19 bases spanning the gap. Germline V gives CDR1 SQVTM, CDR2 ANQGSEA. Here the CDR3 reads CSVEGGRNTETQYF. The CDR3 DNA reads as TGCAGCGTCGAGGGGGGAAGAAATACGGAGACCCAGTACTTC.

V usage is TRBV11-2 and J usage is TRBJ2-2, with TRBD2 as a possible D gene (6 bases). Germline-derived CDR1 and CDR2 are SGHAT and FQNNGV. This CDR3 has 14 residues. The germline V and J ends were trimmed by 9 bases and 5 bases, with 16 bases remaining between them. The CDR3 is CASMTGASTGELFF. CDR3 DNA: TGTGCCAGTATGACGGGAGCATCGACCGGGGAGCTGTTTTTT. Using reference TRBV11-2 and TRBJ2-2 for the parts outside the CDR3, the full variable domain is EAGVAQSPRYKIIEKRQSVAFWCNPISGHATLYWYQQILGQGPKLLIQFQNNGVVDDSQLPKDRFSAERLKGVDSTLKIQPAKLEDSAVYLCASMTGASTGELFFGEGSRLTVL.

In this sample, this clonotype turned up many times. The rearrangement uses TRBV7-9 and TRBJ2-6; D is perhaps TRBD1 (6 bases). In germline, CDR1 is SEHNR, CDR2 FQNEAQ (reference sequence). The germline V and J ends were trimmed by 4 bases and 1 base, with 14 bases remaining between them. The CDR3 length is 17 residues. The CDR3 protein is CASSSINRVSGANVLTF. DNA for the CDR3: TGTGCCAGCAGCTCGATAAACAGGGTTTCTGGGGCCAACGTCCTGACTTTC.

As concerns this clonotype: The junction departs from the called germline gene at one end, perhaps through a read error. The V and J genes are TRBV5-5 and TRBJ2-5, with 7 bases identical to TRBD2. Germline V lookup: CDR1 SGHKS, CDR2 YYEKEE (reference sequence). The CDR3 is 16 residues long. The CDR3 region has the DNA TGTGCCAGCGGCTTGGGACCAGCGGGGTTCGACGTGACCCAGTACTTC. Translated, it gives CASGLGPAGFDVTQYF.

In its sample, this clonotype is medium-sized (0.01 to 0.1%). Here the CDR3 reads CASSQDRAMNTEAFF. CDR3 in DNA: TGCGCCAGCAGCCAAGATCGGGCAATGAACACTGAAGCTTTCTTT. The V gene is TRBV4-3, the J gene TRBJ1-1; D remains ambiguous. From germline, CDR1 is LGHNA and CDR2 YSLEER. The CDR3 contains 15 residues. Trimming removed 0 bases from V and 0 bases from J, with 8 bases in between.

This clonotype came up many times. V gene TRBV12-3 or TRBV12-4 combines with J gene TRBJ2-1; TRBD1 matches 10 bases. The CDR3 extends over 17 amino acids. Germline trimming cut 7 bases from V and 5 bases from J; bases unmatched to any gene: 14. CDR3 DNA: TGTGCCAGCACCTTGAATGCAACCGGGACAGGGGACAATGAGCAGTTCTTC. It yields the protein CASTLNATGTGDNEQFF.

Many counts were recorded for this clonotype. The chain employs TRBV6-6 and TRBJ1-4; 7 bases agree with TRBD1. The CDR3 consists of 14 residues. The V and J ends lost 8 bases and 4 bases, in that order; junction bases with no gene match: 7. CDR1 and CDR2 from the germline V gene are MNHNY and SVGAGI (reference sequence). This CDR3 is CASRPGQLNEKLFF. The CDR3 bases are TGTGCCAGCCGACCGGGACAGCTTAATGAAAAACTGTTTTTT.

This clonotype occurred many times. The V gene is TRBV10-2, the J gene TRBJ1-1; possibly TRBD1 for D (5 bases). This CDR3 is built from 13 residues. The V gene lost 8 bases and the J gene lost 4 bases, with 14 bases spanning the gap. Germline CDR1 and CDR2: WSHSY and SAAADI. CDR3 nucleotides: TGCGCCAGCGGGTCGTATGGGGGCACTGAAGCTTTCTTT. It codes for CASGSYGGTEAFF.

Ten or more counts support this clonotype. This chain uses TRBV11-1 with TRBJ2-1; D is perhaps TRBD1 (6 bases). In germline, CDR1 is SGHAT, CDR2 FQDESV (reference sequence). V lost 5 bases and J lost 7, with 18 bases in between. There are 15 residues in the CDR3. The CDR3 loop is CASSLGDTPGNEQFF. For the CDR3, the DNA is TGTGCCAGCAGCCTCGGGGACACCCCGGGTAATGAGCAGTTCTTC.

On this clonotype: This could be a read error, since a much larger clone is one nucleotide away. The chain carries TRBV28 and TRBJ1-3; no definite D call. V shed 6 bases and J shed 1 base, with 13 bases lying between them. Germline V CDR1 and CDR2: MDHEN, SYDVKM. The CDR3 totals 15 residues. This CDR3 reads CASSPYMESGNTIYF. In nucleotides, the CDR3 is TGTGCCAGCAGCCCTTACATGGAGTCTGGAAACACCATATATTTT.